A single sample gave rise to the 2 T cell receptor beta chains below, sequenced in a study of blood T cell repertoires in COVID-19. The protocol was immunoSEQ multiplex PCR, while the TCRdb copy is restricted to in-frame clones and leaves out a portion. The sample includes roughly 220,000 clones, roughly 80% of them seen just once. Sequencing was carried out using peripheral blood. The receptor set was obtained from a woman younger than 45 who had recovered from COVID-19.

This sequence joins TRBV9 and TRBJ2-3; unclear D gene. Looked up from germline, CDR1 is SGDLS and CDR2 is YYNGEE. This CDR3 has 16 residues. Trimming took 2 bases from V and 4 from J, leaving 17 bases between them. CDR3 in amino acids: CASSVSRVFRADTQYF. The DNA for the CDR3 is TGTGCCAGCAGCGTGTCCCGGGTCTTCCGGGCAGATACGCAGTATTTT.

The chain recombines TRBV24-1 with TRBJ1-2, with 7 bases matching TRBD1. Germline lookup yields CDR1 KGHDR and CDR2 SFDVKD. This CDR3 spans 14 amino acids. The V and J ends lost 1 base and 6 bases, in that order; junction bases with no gene match: 4. Here the CDR3 reads CATSDFDRDHGYTF. The CDR3 nucleotides read TGTGCCACCAGTGATTTTGACAGGGACCATGGCTACACCTTC.